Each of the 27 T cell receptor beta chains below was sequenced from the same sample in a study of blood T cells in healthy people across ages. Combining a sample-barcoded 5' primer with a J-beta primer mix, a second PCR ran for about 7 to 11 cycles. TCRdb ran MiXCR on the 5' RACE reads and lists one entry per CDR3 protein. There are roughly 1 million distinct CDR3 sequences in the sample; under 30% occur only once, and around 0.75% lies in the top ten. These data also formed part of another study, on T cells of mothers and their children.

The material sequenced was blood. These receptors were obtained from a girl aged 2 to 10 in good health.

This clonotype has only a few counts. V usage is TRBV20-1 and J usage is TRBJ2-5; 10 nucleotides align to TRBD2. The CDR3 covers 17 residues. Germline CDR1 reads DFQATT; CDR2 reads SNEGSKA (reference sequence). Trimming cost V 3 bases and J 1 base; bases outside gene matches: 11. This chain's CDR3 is CSASFASGSISQETQYF. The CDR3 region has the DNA TGCAGTGCTAGTTTCGCTAGCGGGAGCATATCCCAAGAGACCCAGTACTTC.

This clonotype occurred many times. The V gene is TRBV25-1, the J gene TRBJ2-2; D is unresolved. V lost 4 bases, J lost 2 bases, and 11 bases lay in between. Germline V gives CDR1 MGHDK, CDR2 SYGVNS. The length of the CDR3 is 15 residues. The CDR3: CASSGWTENTGELFF. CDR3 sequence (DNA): TGTGCCAGCAGTGGATGGACGGAAAACACCGGGGAGCTGTTTTTT.

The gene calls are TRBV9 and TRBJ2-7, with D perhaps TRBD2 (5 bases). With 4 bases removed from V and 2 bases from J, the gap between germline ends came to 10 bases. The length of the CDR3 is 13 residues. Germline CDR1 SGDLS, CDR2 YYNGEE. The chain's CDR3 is CASSRGNTYEQYF. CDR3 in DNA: TGTGCCAGCAGCCGAGGGAATACCTACGAGCAGTACTTC.

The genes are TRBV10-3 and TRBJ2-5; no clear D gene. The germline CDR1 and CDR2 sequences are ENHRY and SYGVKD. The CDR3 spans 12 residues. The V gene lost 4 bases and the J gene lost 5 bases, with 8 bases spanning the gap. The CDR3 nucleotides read TGTGCCATCAGTGGAAGCACGGAGACCCAGTACTTC. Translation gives CAISGSTETQYF.

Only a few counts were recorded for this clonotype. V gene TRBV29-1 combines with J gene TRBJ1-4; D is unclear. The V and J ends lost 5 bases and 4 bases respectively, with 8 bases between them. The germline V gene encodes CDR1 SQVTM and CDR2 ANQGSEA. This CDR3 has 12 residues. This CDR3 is CSVRPGNEKLFF. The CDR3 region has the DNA TGCAGCGTTCGGCCCGGTAATGAAAAACTGTTTTTT. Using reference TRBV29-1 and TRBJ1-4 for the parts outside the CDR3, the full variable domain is SAVISQKPSRDICQRGTSLTIQCQVDSQVTMMFWYRQQPGQSLTLIATANQGSEATYESGFVIDKFPISRPNLTFSTLTVSNMSPEDSSIYLCSVRPGNEKLFFGSGTQLSVL.

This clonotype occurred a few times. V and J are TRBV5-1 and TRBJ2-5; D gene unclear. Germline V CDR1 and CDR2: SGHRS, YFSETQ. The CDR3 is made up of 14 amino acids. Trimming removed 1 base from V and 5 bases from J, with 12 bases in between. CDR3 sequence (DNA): TGCGCCAGCAGCTTGAGGCGTCCCGGGGAGACCCAGTACTTC. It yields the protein CASSLRRPGETQYF.

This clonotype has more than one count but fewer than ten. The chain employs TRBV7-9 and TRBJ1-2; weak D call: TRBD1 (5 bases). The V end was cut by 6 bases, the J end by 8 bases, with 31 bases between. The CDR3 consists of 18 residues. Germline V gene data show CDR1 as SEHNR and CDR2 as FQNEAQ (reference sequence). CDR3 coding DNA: TGTGCCAGCAGAAGTCTACTGTACGGGGCTACCCTTAAGGACGGCTACACCTTC. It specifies CASRSLLYGATLKDGYTF.

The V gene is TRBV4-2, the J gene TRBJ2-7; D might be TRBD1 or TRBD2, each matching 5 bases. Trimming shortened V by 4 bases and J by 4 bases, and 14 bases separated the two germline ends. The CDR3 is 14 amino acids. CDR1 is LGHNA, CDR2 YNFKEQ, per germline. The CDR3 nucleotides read TGTGCCAGCAGCCCTCTAGTAGGGGAGTACGAGCAGTACTTC. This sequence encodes CASSPLVGEYEQYF.

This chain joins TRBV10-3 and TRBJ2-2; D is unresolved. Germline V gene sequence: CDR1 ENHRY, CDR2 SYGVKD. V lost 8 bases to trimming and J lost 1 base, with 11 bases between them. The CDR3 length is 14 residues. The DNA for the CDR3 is TGTGCCATCCGAAAGGGCGGGAACACCGGGGAGCTGTTTTTT. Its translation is CAIRKGGNTGELFF.

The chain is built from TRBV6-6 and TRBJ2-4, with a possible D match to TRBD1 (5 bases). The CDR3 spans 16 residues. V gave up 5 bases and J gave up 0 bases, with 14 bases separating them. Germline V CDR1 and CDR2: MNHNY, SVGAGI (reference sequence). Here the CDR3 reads CASSPTGSQAKNIQYF. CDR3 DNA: TGTGCCAGCAGTCCTACAGGTTCTCAAGCCAAAAACATTCAGTACTTC.

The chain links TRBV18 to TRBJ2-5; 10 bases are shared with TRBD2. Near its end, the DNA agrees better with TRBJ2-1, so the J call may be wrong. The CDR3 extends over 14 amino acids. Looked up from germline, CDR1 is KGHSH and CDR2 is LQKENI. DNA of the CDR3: TGTGCCAGCTCACTACCAGCGGGAGGGAATGAGCAGTTCTTC. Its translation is CASSLPAGGNEQFF.

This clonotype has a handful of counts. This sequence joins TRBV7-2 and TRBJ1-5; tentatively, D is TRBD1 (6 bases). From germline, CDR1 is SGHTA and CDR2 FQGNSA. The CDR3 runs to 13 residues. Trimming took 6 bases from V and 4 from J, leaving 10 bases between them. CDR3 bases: TGTGCCAGCAGTACTCAGGGGAATCAGCCCCAGCATTTT. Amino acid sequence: CASSTQGNQPQHF.

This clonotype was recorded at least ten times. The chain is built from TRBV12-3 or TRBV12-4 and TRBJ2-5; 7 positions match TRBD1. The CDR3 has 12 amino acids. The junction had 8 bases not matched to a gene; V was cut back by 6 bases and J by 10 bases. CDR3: CASSRPGGHQYF. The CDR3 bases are TGTGCCAGCAGCCGCCCAGGGGGACACCAGTACTTC.

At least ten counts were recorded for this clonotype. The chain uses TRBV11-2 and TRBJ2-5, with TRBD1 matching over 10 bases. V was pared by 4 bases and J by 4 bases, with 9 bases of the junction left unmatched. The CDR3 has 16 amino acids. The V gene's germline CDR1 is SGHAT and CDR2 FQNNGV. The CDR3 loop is CASSSAGTGEGETQYF. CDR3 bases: TGTGCCAGCAGCTCGGCCGGGACAGGGGAGGGAGAGACCCAGTACTTC.

Here the CDR3 reads CASSPLAGASNEQFF. CDR3 nucleotide sequence: TGTGCCAGCAGCCCATTAGCGGGAGCCAGTAATGAGCAGTTCTTC. This chain joins TRBV7-6 and TRBJ2-1; 9 bases align to TRBD2. The V and J ends lost 5 bases and 7 bases, in that order; junction bases with no gene match: 9. CDR1 and CDR2 from the germline V gene are SGHVS and FNYEAQ. CDR3 length: 15 amino acids.

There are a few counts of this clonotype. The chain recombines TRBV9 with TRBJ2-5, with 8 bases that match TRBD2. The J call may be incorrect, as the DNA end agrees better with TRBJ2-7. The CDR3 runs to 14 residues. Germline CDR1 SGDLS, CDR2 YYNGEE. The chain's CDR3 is CASSPSGGVGEQYF. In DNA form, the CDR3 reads TGTGCCAGCAGCCCGAGCGGGGGTGTCGGCGAGCAGTACTTC.

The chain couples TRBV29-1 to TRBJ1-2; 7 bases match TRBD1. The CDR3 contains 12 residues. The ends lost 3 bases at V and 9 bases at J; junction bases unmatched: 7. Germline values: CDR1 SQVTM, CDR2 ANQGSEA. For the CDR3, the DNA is TGCAGCGTTGAGGTGACAGGGCCACGCTACACCTTC. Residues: CSVEVTGPRYTF.

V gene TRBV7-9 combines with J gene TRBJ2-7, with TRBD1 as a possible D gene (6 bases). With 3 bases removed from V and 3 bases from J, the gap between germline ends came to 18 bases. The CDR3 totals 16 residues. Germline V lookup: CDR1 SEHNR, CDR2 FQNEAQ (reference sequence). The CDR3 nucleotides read TGTGCCAGCAGCTTCCCTACAGGGCGAGATCTCTACGAGCAGTACTTC. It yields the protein CASSFPTGRDLYEQYF.

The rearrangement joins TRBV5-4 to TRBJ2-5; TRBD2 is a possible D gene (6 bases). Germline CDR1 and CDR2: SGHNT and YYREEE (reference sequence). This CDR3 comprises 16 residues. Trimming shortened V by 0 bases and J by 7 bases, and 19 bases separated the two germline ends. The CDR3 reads CASSLGGDDVIGTQYF. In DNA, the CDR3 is TGTGCCAGCAGCTTGGGGGGGGACGATGTAATTGGGACCCAGTACTTC. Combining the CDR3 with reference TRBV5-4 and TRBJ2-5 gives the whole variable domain ETGVTQSPTHLIKTRGQQVTLRCSSQSGHNTVSWYQQALGQGPQFIFQYYREEENGRGNFPPRFSGLQFPNYSSELNVNALELDDSALYLCASSLGGDDVIGTQYFGPGTRLLVL.

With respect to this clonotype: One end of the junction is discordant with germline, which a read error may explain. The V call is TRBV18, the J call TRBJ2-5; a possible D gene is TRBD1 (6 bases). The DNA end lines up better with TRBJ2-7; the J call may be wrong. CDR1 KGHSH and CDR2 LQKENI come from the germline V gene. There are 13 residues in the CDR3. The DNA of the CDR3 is TGTGCCAACTCACAGACGGGACACAACGAGCAGTACTTC. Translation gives CANSQTGHNEQYF.

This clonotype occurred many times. CDR3 coding DNA: TGTGCCAGCAGTTTTTCAGGCGAGCAGTACTTC. It encodes CASSFSGEQYF. The chain combines TRBV28 with TRBJ2-7; D call uncertain. This CDR3 has 11 amino acids. Germline V gene sequence: CDR1 MDHEN, CDR2 SYDVKM. Between the trimmed V and J ends, which lost 3 bases and 6 bases, there was a span of 6 bases.

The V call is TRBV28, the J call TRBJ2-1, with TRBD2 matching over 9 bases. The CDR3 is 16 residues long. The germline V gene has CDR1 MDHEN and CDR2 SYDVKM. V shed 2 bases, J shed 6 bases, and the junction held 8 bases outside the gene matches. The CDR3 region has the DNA TGTGCCAGCAGTTTAGCTAGCGGGATAGGGGGCAATGAGCAGTTCTTC. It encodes CASSLASGIGGNEQFF.

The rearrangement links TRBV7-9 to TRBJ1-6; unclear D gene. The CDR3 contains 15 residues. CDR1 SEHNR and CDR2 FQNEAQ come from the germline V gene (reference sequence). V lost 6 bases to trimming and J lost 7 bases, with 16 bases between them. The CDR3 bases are TGTGCCAGCAGTCCTGCGTTGCTAGTAAATTCACCCCTCCACTTT. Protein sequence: CASSPALLVNSPLHF. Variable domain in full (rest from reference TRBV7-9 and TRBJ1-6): DTGVSQNPRHKITKRGQNVTFRCDPISEHNRLYWYRQTLGQGPEFLTYFQNEAQLEKSRLLSDRFSAERPKGSFSTLEIQRTEQGDSAMYLCASSPALLVNSPLHFGNGTRLTVT.

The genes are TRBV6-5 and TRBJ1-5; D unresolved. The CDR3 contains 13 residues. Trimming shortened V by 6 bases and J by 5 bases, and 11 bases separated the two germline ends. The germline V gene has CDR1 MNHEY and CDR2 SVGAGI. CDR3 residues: CASSQIPHQPQHF. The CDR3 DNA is TGTGCCAGCAGCCAAATCCCCCATCAGCCCCAGCATTTT.

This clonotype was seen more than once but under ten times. DNA for the CDR3: TGTGCCAGCAGCCACGGGCTATCCTACGAGCAGTACTTC. Protein sequence: CASSHGLSYEQYF. The V gene is TRBV7-2, the J gene TRBJ2-5; no firm D call. The DNA matches TRBJ2-7 better at its end, which makes the J call doubtful. Germline assignment: CDR1 SGHTA and CDR2 FQGNSA. The CDR3 has 13 residues.

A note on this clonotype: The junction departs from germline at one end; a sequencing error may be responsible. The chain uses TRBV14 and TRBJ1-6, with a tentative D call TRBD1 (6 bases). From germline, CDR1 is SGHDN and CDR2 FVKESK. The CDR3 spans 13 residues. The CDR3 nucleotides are TGTGCCAGTAGCCAAGAACAGGGTTCACCCCTCCACTTT. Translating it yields CASSQEQGSPLHF. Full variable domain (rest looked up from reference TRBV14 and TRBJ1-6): EAGVTQFPSHSVIEKGQTVTLRCDPISGHDNLYWYRRVMGKEIKFLLHFVKESKQDESGMPNNRFLAERTGGTYSTLKVQPAELEDSGVYFCASSQEQGSPLHFGNGTRLTVT.

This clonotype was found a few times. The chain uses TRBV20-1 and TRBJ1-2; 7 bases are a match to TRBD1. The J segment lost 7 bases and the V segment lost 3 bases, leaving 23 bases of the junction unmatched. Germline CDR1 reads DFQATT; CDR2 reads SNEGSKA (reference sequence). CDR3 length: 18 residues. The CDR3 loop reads CSARVKDREGNVIGGYTF. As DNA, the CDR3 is TGCAGTGCTAGGGTAAAAGACAGGGAAGGCAATGTGATCGGTGGCTACACCTTC.